What follows are 10 T cell receptor beta chains derived from one specimen sequenced in a study of cytomegalovirus exposure and HLA in healthy donors. 60 Vbeta and 13 Jbeta primers were used in PCR. TCRdb's table, derived via immunoSEQ multiplex PCR, lists solely in-frame clones and lacks some. The sample lists tens of thousands of clones, over 65% occurring once. Sequencing was done on a sample of PBMCs. These TCRs come from a man between 45 and 60 years old in good health and CMV-seronegative.

Notes on this clone: A far larger clone is a single base away, which makes a read error likely. Here the CDR3 reads CASSLKFGLAGAVTGELFF. CDR3 sequence (DNA): TGTGCCAGCAGCTTGAAGTTTGGACTAGCGGGAGCAGTCACCGGGGAGCTGTTTTTT. The J gene is TRBJ2-2, the V gene TRBV5-4; TRBD2 aligns across 13 bases. In germline, CDR1 is SGHNT, CDR2 YYREEE (reference sequence). With 1 base clipped from V and 4 bases from J, the junction kept 10 bases outside the gene matches. The CDR3 covers 19 residues.

This chain joins TRBV5-7 and TRBJ1-5; TRBD1 aligns across 9 bases. TRBV5-7 is recorded as an ORF, its role being uncertain. Germline trimming cut 2 bases from V and 4 bases from J; bases unmatched to any gene: 10. The CDR3 extends over 17 amino acids. The CDR3 sequence is CASSFPPGQGNNQPQHF. Written as DNA, the CDR3 is TGTGCCAGCAGCTTTCCCCCTGGACAGGGGAATAATCAGCCCCAGCATTTT.

The chain recombines TRBV19 with TRBJ2-1; 10 bases align to TRBD2. The germline gives CDR1 LNHDA, CDR2 SQIVND (reference sequence). V was clipped by 5 bases and J by 2 bases; unmatched bases: 9. This CDR3 has 17 residues. In nucleotides, the CDR3 is TGTGCCAGTAGTTTCCTAGCGGGAGTCTCGACCTACAATGAGCAGTTCTTC. It translates to CASSFLAGVSTYNEQFF.

The chain recombines TRBV28 with TRBJ2-7; D might be TRBD2 (6 bases). The germline V gene encodes CDR1 MDHEN and CDR2 SYDVKM. CDR3 length: 14 residues. The V gene lost 7 bases and the J gene lost 2 bases, with 15 bases spanning the gap. CDR3 nucleotides: TGTGCCAGCACCCTGGGGGAGGAGACCTACGAGCAGTACTTC. Its translation is CASTLGEETYEQYF. Drawing the rest from reference TRBV28 and TRBJ2-7, the complete variable domain is DVKVTQSSRYLVKRTGEKVFLECVQDMDHENMFWYRQDPGLGLRLIYFSYDVKMKEKGDIPEGYSVSREKKERFSLILESASTNQTSMYLCASTLGEETYEQYFGPGTRLTVT.

Only a few counts were recorded for this clone. This sequence joins TRBV4-1 and TRBJ2-2; D not certain. CDR3 length: 16 residues. Germline assignment: CDR1 MGHRA and CDR2 YSYEKL. The V end was cut by 0 bases, the J end by 0 bases, with 8 bases between. The CDR3 loop is CASSQDPVANTGELFF. CDR3 nucleotides: TGCGCCAGCAGCCAAGATCCCGTCGCGAACACCGGGGAGCTGTTTTTT.

The CDR3 protein is CASSKSGQAHYEQYF. The CDR3 nucleotides are TGTGCCAGCAGCAAGTCGGGACAGGCCCACTACGAGCAGTACTTC. J is TRBJ2-7 and V is TRBV7-2, with 8 bases fitting TRBD1. V dropped 5 bases and J dropped 3; count of bases not matched to a gene: 9. The CDR3 loop spans 15 amino acids. Looked up from germline, CDR1 is SGHTA and CDR2 is FQGNSA. Full variable domain (outside the CDR3, taken from reference TRBV7-2 and TRBJ2-7): GAGVSQSPSNKVTEKGKDVELRCDPISGHTALYWYRQSLGQGLEFLIYFQGNSAPDKSGLPSDRFSAERTGGSVSTLTIQRTQQEDSAVYLCASSKSGQAHYEQYFGPGTRLTVT.

The chain joins TRBV9 to TRBJ2-1, with 8 positions matching TRBD2. This CDR3 is built from 15 residues. The germline CDR1 and CDR2 sequences are SGDLS and YYNGEE. V lost 0 bases, J lost 8 bases, and 7 bases stayed unmatched. The CDR3 nucleotides read TGTGCCAGCAGCGTAGAGAGCGGGAGTGCCGATGAGCAGTTCTTC. This sequence encodes CASSVESGSADEQFF.

This sequence joins TRBV5-5 and TRBJ2-7, with TRBD1 matching 11 bases. The V gene end was trimmed by 1 base and the J gene end by 6 bases; junction bases not matched to a gene: 3. The V gene's germline CDR1 is SGHKS and CDR2 YYEKEE (reference sequence). There are 14 residues in the CDR3. CDR3 loop: CASSLQGTGGEQYF. For the CDR3, the DNA is TGTGCCAGCAGCTTGCAGGGGACAGGGGGCGAGCAGTACTTC.

This clone was seen a handful of times. CDR3 loop: CATTAQEPNEKLFF. The DNA for the CDR3 is TGTGCCACCACAGCCCAGGAACCGAATGAAAAACTGTTTTTT. This sequence joins TRBV28 and TRBJ1-4; D is unresolved. V dropped 10 bases and J dropped 5 bases, with 17 bases sitting between them. The CDR3 totals 14 residues. CDR1 is MDHEN, CDR2 SYDVKM, per germline.

J is TRBJ2-4 and V is TRBV2; D may be TRBD2 (5 bases). The CDR3 contains 13 residues. V lost 1 base and J 13 bases, leaving 14 bases between the germline ends. Germline CDR1 and CDR2: SNHLY and FYNNEI. The CDR3, as DNA: TGTGCCAGCAGTGAAGGCAGGACTCTCCGCCAGTACTTC. Its translation: CASSEGRTLRQYF.